A single T cell receptor (beta chain) is shown here with its context. The CDR3 has 13 amino acids. The V end was cut by 5 bases, the J end by 5 bases, with 15 bases between. Germline lookup yields CDR1 SQVTM and CDR2 ANQGSEA. The data were obtained in a study of T cell changes during pregnancy in multiple sclerosis. Using immunoSEQ multiplex PCR, the repertoire was profiled, and TCRdb retains in-frame clones only, with some absent. In the table there are about 89,000 clones, around 94% of which are singletons. This chain links TRBV29-1 with TRBJ1-1, with D unresolved. Sequences were derived from peripheral blood, sampled in the third trimester of pregnancy. The clonotype originates from a female donor with multiple sclerosis, enrolled in a pregnancy study. The DNA for the CDR3 is TGCAGCGTTCCTAGAGCGGGATTTACTGAAGCTTTCTTT. The encoded protein is CSVPRAGFTEAFF.